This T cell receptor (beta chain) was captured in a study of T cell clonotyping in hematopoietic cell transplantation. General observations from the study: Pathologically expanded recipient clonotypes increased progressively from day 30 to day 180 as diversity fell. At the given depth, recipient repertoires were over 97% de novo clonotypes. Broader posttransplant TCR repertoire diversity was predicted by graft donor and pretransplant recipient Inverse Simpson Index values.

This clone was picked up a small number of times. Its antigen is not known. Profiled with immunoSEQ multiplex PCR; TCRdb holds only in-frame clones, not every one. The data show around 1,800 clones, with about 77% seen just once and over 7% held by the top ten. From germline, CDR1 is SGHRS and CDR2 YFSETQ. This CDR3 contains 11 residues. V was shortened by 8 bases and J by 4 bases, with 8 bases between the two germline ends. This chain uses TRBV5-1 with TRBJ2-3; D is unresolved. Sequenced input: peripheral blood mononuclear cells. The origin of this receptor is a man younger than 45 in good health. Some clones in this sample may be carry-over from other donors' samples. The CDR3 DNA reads TGCGCCAGTAGCCAGGCAGATACGCAGTATTTT. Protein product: CASSQADTQYF. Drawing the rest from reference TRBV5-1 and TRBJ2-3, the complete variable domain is KAGVTQTPRYLIKTRGQQVTLSCSPISGHRSVSWYQQTPGQGLQFLFEYFSETQRNKGNFPGRFSGRQFSNSRSEMNVSTLELGDSALYLCASSQADTQYFGPGTRLTVL.